This T cell receptor (beta chain) was captured by sequencing in a study of cytomegalovirus exposure and HLA in healthy donors. The germline V gene has CDR1 SNHLY and CDR2 FYNNEI. This CDR3 region has 13 residues. V dropped 8 bases and J dropped 6; count of bases not matched to a gene: 6. General observations from the study: Researchers reportedly found TCR beta sequences accurately predicted most subjects' HLA-A and HLA-B alleles. Sequencing likely generated an artifact that appeared as a cluster of highly shared sequence variants.

The PCR used 60 Vbeta and 13 Jbeta primers. Profiling relied on immunoSEQ multiplex PCR, and the TCRdb table lists in-frame clones only, not all of them. This table has around 190,000 clones, around 80% appearing once. This clone has a handful of counts. As yet, its antigen is unknown. The sample comprised PBMCs. V is TRBV2 and J is TRBJ2-2, with 7 bases that match TRBD1. The sequence came from a woman between 35 and 50 years old in good health and CMV-seronegative. CDR3 coding DNA: TGTGCCAGCCGCAAGACAGGGCCCGGGGAGCTGTTTTTT. It yields the protein CASRKTGPGELFF.